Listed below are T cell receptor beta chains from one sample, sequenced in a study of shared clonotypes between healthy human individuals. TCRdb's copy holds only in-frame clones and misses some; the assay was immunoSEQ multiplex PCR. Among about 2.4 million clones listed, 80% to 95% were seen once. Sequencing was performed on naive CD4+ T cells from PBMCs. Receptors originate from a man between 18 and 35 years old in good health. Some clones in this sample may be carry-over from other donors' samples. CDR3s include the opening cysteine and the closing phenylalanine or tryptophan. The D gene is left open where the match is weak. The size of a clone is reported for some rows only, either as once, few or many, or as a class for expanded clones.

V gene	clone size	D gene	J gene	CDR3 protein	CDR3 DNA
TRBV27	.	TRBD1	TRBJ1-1	CASSLSKDRVFTEAFF	TGTGCCAGCAGTTTATCTAAGGACAGGGTGTTCACTGAAGCTTTCTTT
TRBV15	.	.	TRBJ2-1	CATSRDLPEQFF	TGTGCCACCAGCAGAGATTTGCCTGAGCAGTTCTTC
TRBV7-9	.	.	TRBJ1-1	CASSSVSLGVVSAFF	TGTGCCAGCAGCTCGGTGAGCCTCGGGGTAGTATCGGCTTTCTTT
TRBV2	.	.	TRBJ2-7	CASSGEYEQYF	TGTGCCAGCAGTGGAGAGTACGAGCAGTACTTC
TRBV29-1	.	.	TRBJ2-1	CSVGTEGGEQFF	TGCAGCGTTGGTACTGAGGGCGGTGAGCAGTTCTTC
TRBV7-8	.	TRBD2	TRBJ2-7	CASSSLNSGLAGVEQYF	TGTGCCAGCAGCTCGCTGAATTCGGGACTAGCGGGAGTGGAGCAGTACTTC
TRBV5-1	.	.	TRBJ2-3	CASSSLGGGTDTQYF	TGCGCCAGCAGCAGCTTGGGAGGCGGCACAGATACGCAGTATTTT
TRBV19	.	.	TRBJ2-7	CASSPRWGFPYEQYF	TGTGCCAGTAGCCCCCGCTGGGGTTTCCCCTACGAGCAGTACTTC
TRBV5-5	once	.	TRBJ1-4	CASSPRSLVYEKLFF	TGTGCCAGCAGCCCAAGAAGCTTAGTATACGAAAAACTGTTTTTT
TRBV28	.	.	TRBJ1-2	CASSRGTRGYTF	TGTGCCAGCAGTAGAGGGACACGGGGCTACACCTTC
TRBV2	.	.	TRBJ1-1	CASRDDGQANTEAFF	TGTGCCAGCAGGGATGACGGACAAGCGAACACTGAAGCTTTCTTT
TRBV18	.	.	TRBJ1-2	CASSQNPTNYGYTF	TGTGCCAGCTCACAAAACCCCACGAACTATGGCTACACCTTC
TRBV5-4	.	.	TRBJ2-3	CASSLTKSTDTQYF	TGTGCCAGCAGCTTAACCAAGAGCACAGATACGCAGTATTTT
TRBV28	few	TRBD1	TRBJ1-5	CASSLTGQVKHF	TGTGCCAGCAGTCTCACAGGACAGGTAAAGCATTTT
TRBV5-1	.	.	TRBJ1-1	CASSPRGGMNTEAFF	TGCGCCAGCAGCCCACGCGGGGGGATGAACACTGAAGCTTTCTTT
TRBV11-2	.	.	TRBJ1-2	CASSFGGFVGYTF	TGTGCCAGCAGCTTTGGGGGATTTGTAGGCTACACCTTC
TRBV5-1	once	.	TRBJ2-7	CASSQTSGPAEQYF	TGCGCCAGCAGCCAAACGTCCGGGCCCGCCGAGCAGTACTTC
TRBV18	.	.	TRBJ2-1	CASSPRSGDGEQFF	TGTGCCAGCTCACCTAGATCGGGGGATGGTGAGCAGTTCTTC
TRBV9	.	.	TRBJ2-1	CASSVNPAGGDGEQFF	TGTGCCAGCAGCGTCAACCCGGCTGGAGGGGACGGCGAGCAGTTCTTC
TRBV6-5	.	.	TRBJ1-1	CASSYGRPLNTEAFF	TGTGCCAGCAGTTACGGGAGGCCCTTGAACACTGAAGCTTTCTTT
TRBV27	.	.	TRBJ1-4	CASSGGGREKLFF	TGTGCCAGCAGCGGAGGGGGTAGGGAAAAACTGTTTTTT
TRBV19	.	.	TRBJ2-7	CASSNVFYEQYF	TGTGCCAGTAGTAACGTATTCTACGAGCAGTACTTC
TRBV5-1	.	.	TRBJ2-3	CASNPDGRITDTQYF	TGCGCCAGCAACCCCGACGGACGCATCACAGATACGCAGTATTTT
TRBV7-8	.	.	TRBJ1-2	CASSADRKYGYTF	TGTGCCAGCAGCGCCGACAGGAAGTATGGCTACACCTTC
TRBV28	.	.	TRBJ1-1	CASTGGAEMWAFF	TGTGCCAGCACGGGGGGGGCCGAGATGTGGGCTTTCTTT
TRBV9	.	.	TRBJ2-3	CASSPRAYSDTQYF	TGTGCCAGCAGCCCCCGTGCCTACTCAGATACGCAGTATTTT
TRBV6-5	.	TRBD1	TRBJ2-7	CASSYSRGQNSYEQYF	TGTGCCAGCAGTTACTCGAGGGGGCAGAACTCCTACGAGCAGTACTTC
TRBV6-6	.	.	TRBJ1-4	CASMGQGNEKLFF	TGTGCCAGCATGGGCCAGGGCAATGAAAAACTGTTTTTT
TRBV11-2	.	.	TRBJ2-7	CASSSWAVVMGEQYF	TGTGCCAGCAGCTCATGGGCGGTAGTGATGGGCGAGCAGTACTTC
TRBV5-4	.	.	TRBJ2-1	CASSPGPTYNEQFF	TGTGCCAGCAGTCCAGGTCCTACCTACAATGAGCAGTTCTTC
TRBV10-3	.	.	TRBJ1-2	CAISDVEANYGYTF	TGTGCCATCAGCGACGTGGAAGCTAACTATGGCTACACCTTC
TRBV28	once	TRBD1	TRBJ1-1	CASSSPGTGNPEAFF	TGTGCCAGCAGTTCGCCCGGGACAGGGAATCCTGAAGCTTTCTTT
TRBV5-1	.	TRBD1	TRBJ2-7	CASSPGQGAGEQYF	TGCGCCAGCAGCCCAGGACAGGGGGCGGGGGAGCAGTACTTC
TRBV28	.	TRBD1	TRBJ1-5	CASSFLYGGTGVMGQPQHF	TGTGCCAGCAGTTTCCTCTACGGCGGGACAGGGGTTATGGGTCAGCCCCAGCATTTT